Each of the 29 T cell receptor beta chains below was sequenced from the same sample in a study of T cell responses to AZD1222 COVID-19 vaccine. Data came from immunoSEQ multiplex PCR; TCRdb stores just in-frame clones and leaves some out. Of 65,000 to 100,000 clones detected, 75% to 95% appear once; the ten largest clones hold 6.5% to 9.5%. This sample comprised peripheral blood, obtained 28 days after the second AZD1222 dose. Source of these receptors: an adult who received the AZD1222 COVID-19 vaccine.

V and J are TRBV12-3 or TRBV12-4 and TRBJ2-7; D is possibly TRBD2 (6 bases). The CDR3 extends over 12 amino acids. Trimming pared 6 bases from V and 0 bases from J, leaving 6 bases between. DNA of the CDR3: TGTGCCAGCAGCGGGAGCTCCTACGAGCAGTACTTC. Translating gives CASSGSSYEQYF.

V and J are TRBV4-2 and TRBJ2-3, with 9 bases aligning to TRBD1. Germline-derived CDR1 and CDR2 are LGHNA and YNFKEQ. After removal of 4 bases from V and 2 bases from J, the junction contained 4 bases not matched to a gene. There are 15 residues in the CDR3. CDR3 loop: CASSPGQGITDTQYF. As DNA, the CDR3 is TGTGCCAGCAGCCCCGGACAGGGGATCACAGATACGCAGTATTTT.

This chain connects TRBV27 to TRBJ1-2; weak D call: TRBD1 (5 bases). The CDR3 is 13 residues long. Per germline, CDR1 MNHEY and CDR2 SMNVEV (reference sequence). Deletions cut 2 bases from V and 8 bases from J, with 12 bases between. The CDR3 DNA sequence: TGTGCCAGCAGTTTACGGCAGGGCCGAGGCTACACCTTC. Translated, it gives CASSLRQGRGYTF.

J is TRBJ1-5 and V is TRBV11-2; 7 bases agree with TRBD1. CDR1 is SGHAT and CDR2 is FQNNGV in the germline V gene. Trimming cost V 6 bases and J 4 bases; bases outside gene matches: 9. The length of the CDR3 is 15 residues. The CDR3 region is CASSLRAGGNQPQHF. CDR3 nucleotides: TGTGCCAGCAGTCTAAGGGCAGGGGGGAATCAGCCCCAGCATTTT. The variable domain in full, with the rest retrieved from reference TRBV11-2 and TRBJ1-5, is EAGVAQSPRYKIIEKRQSVAFWCNPISGHATLYWYQQILGQGPKLLIQFQNNGVVDDSQLPKDRFSAERLKGVDSTLKIQPAKLEDSAVYLCASSLRAGGNQPQHFGDGTRLSIL.

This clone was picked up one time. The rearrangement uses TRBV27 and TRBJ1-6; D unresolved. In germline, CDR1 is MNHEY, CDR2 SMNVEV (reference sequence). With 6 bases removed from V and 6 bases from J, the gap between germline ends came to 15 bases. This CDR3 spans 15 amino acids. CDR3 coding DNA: TGTGCCAGCAGGCCCAATAGTGGGATTAATTCACCCCTCCACTTT. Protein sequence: CASRPNSGINSPLHF.

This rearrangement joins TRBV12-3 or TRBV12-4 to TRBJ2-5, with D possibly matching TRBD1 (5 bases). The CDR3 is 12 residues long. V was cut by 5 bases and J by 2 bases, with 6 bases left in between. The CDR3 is CASSRQQETQYF. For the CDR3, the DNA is TGTGCCAGCAGTCGACAGCAAGAGACCCAGTACTTC.

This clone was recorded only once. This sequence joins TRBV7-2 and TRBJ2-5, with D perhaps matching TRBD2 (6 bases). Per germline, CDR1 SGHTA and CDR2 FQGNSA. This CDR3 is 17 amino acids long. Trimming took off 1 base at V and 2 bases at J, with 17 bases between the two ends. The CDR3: CASSLVADGTPQETQYF. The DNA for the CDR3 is TGTGCCAGCAGCTTAGTAGCCGACGGGACTCCACAAGAGACCCAGTACTTC.

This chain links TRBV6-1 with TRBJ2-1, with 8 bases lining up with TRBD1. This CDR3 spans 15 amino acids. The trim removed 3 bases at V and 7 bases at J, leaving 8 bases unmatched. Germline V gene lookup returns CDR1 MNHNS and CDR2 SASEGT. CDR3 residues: CASSDVTGGRNEQFF. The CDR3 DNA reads TGTGCCAGCAGTGATGTCACAGGGGGTAGGAATGAGCAGTTCTTC.

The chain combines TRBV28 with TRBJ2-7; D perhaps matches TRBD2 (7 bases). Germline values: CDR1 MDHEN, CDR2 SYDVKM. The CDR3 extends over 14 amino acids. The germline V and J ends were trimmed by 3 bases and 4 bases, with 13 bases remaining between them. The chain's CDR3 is CASSFGGGGYEQYF. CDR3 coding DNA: TGTGCCAGCAGTTTCGGAGGGGGGGGTTACGAGCAGTACTTC. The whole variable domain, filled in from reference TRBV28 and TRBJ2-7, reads DVKVTQSSRYLVKRTGEKVFLECVQDMDHENMFWYRQDPGLGLRLIYFSYDVKMKEKGDIPEGYSVSREKKERFSLILESASTNQTSMYLCASSFGGGGYEQYFGPGTRLTVT.

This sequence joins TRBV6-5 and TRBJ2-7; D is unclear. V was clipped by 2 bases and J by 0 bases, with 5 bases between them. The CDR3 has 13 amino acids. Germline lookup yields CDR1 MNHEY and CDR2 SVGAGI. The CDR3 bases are TGTGCCAGCAGTTACGTGAGCTCCTACGAGCAGTACTTC. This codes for CASSYVSSYEQYF.

The CDR3 region is CASSLEGQVLNEKLFF. For the CDR3, the DNA is TGCGCCAGCAGCTTGGAGGGCCAGGTCCTTAATGAAAAACTGTTTTTT. The chain combines TRBV5-1 with TRBJ1-4; unclear D gene. The CDR3 runs to 16 residues. Trimming took off 0 bases at V and 4 bases at J, with 13 bases between the two ends. Per germline, CDR1 SGHRS and CDR2 YFSETQ.

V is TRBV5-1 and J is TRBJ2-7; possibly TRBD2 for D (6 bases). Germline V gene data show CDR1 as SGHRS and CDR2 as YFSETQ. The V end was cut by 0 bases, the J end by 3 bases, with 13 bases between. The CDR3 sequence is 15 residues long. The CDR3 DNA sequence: TGCGCCAGCAGCTTGGGAGGTAGCGGATTCTACGAGCAGTACTTC. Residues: CASSLGGSGFYEQYF.

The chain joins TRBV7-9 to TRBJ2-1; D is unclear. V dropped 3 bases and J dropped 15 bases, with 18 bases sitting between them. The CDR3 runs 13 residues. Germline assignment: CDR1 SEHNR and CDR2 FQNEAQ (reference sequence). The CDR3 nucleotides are TGTGCCAGCAGCTTTAGCTTGGCCTCAGGCCGGTTCTTC. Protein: CASSFSLASGRFF.

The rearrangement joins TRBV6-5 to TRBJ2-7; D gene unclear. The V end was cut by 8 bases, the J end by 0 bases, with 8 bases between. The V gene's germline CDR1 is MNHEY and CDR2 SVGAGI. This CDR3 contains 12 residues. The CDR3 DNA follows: TGTGCCAGCGGGCAGACCTCCTACGAGCAGTACTTC. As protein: CASGQTSYEQYF.

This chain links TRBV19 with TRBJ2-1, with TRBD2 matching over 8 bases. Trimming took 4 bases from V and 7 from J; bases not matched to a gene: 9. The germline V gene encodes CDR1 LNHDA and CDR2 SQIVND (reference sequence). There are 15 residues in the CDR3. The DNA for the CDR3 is TGTGCCAGTAGTAGAACTAGCGGCCAGCTGAATGAGCAGTTCTTC. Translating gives CASSRTSGQLNEQFF.

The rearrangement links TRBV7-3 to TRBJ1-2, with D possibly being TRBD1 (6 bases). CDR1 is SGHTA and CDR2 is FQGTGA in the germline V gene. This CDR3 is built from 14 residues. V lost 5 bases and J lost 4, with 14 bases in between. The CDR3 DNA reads TGTGCCAGCAGCCCAGGGGAGGACCGCTATGGCTACACCTTC. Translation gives CASSPGEDRYGYTF.

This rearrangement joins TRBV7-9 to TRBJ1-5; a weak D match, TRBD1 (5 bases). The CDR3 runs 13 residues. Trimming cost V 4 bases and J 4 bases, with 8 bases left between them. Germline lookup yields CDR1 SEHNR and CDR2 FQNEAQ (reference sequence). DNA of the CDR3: TGTGCCAGCAGCTGGGGCGGGAATCAGCCCCAGCATTTT. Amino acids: CASSWGGNQPQHF.

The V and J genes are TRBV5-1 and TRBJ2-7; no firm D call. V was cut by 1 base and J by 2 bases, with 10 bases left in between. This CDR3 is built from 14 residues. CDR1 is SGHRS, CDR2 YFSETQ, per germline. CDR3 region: CASSLKQPAYEQYF. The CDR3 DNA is TGCGCCAGCAGCTTGAAACAACCAGCCTACGAGCAGTACTTC.

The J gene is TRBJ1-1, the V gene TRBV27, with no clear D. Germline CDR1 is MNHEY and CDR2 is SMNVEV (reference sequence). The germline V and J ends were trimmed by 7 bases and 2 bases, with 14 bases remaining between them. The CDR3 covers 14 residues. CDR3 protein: CASTTFASNTEAFF. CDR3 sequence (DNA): TGTGCCAGCACCACCTTCGCCAGCAACACTGAAGCTTTCTTT.

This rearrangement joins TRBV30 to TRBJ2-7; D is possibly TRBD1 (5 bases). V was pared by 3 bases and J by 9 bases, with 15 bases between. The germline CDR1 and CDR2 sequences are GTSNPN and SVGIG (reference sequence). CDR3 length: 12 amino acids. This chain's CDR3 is CAWRKSGLRQYF. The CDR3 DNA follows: TGTGCCTGGAGGAAATCAGGGCTTCGGCAGTACTTC.

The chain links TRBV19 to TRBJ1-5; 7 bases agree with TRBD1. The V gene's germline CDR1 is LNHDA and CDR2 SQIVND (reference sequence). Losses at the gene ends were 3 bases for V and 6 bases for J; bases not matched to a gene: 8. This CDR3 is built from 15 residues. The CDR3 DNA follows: TGTGCCAGTAGTATTTTGCCCAGGGGGAGTCAGCCCCAGCATTTT. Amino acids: CASSILPRGSQPQHF. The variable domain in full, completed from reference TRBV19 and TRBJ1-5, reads DGGITQSPKYLFRKEGQNVTLSCEQNLNHDAMYWYRQDPGQGLRLIYYSQIVNDFQKGDIAEGYSVSREKKESFPLTVTSAQKNPTAFYLCASSILPRGSQPQHFGDGTRLSIL.

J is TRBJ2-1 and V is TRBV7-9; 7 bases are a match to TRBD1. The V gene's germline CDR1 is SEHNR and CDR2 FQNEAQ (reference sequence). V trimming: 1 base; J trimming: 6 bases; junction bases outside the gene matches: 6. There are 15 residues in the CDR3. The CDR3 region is CASSLGGGGGNEQFF. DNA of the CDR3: TGTGCCAGCAGCTTAGGAGGGGGCGGCGGCAATGAGCAGTTCTTC.

CDR3 coding DNA: TGTGCCACCAGTGAGGCCCACAGGGGCGAGCAGTACTTC. Amino acid sequence: CATSEAHRGEQYF. The chain has TRBV24-1 and TRBJ2-7; 7 bases are a match to TRBD1. The V gene end was trimmed by 4 bases and the J gene end by 6 bases; junction bases not matched to a gene: 5. Germline CDR1 reads KGHDR; CDR2 reads SFDVKD. CDR3 length: 13 residues.

The CDR3 sequence: CASSSETSSETQYF. As DNA, the CDR3 is TGTGCCAGCAGCTCGGAGACTAGCTCGGAGACCCAGTACTTC. This sequence joins TRBV7-3 and TRBJ2-5, with TRBD2 matching over 7 bases. V was clipped by 4 bases and J by 5 bases; unmatched bases: 7. The germline gives CDR1 SGHTA, CDR2 FQGTGA. This CDR3 comprises 14 residues.

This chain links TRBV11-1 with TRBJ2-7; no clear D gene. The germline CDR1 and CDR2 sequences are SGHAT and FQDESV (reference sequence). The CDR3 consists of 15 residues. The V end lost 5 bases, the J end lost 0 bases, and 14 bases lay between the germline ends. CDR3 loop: CASSADRYPSYEQYF. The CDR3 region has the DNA TGTGCCAGCAGCGCCGACCGCTACCCCTCCTACGAGCAGTACTTC. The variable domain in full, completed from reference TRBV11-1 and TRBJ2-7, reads EAEVAQSPRYKITEKSQAVAFWCDPISGHATLYWYRQILGQGPELLVQFQDESVVDDSQLPKDRFSAERLKGVDSTLKIQPAELGDSAMYLCASSADRYPSYEQYFGPGTRLTVT.

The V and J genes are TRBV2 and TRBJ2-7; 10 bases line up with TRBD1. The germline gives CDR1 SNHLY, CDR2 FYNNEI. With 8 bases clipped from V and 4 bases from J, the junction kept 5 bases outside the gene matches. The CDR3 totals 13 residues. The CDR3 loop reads CASGDRGMYEQYF. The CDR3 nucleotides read TGTGCCAGCGGGGACAGGGGTATGTACGAGCAGTACTTC.

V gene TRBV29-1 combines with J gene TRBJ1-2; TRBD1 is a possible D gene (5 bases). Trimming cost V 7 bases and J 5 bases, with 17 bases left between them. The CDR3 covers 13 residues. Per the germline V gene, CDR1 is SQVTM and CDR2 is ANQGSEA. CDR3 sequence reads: CSAQGSTGYGYTF. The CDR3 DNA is TGCAGCGCCCAGGGTTCTACGGGGTATGGCTACACCTTC.

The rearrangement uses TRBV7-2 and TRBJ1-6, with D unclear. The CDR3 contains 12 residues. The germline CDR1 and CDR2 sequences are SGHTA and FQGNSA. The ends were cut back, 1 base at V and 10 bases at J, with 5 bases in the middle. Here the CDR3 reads CASSLGLSPLHF. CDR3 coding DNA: TGTGCCAGCAGCTTAGGACTGTCACCCCTCCACTTT.

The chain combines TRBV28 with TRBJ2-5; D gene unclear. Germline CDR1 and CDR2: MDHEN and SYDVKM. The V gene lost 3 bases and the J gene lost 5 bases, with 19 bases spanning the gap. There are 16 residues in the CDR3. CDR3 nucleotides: TGTGCCAGCAGTTTTGGCGTTATTCTAAGAAGGGAGACCCAGTACTTC. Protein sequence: CASSFGVILRRETQYF.